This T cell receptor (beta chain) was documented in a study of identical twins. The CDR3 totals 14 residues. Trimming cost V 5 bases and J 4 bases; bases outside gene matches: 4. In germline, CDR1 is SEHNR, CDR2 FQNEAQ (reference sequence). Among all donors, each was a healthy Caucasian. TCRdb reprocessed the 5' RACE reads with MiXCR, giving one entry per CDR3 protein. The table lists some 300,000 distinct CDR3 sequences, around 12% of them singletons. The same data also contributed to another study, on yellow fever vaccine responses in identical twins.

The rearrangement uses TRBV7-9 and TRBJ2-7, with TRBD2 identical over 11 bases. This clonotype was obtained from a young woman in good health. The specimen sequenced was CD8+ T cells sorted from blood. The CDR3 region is CASSATSGSYEQYF. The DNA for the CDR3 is TGTGCCAGCAGCGCAACTAGCGGGAGTTACGAGCAGTACTTC. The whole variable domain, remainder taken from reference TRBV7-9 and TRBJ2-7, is DTGVSQNPRHKITKRGQNVTFRCDPISEHNRLYWYRQTLGQGPEFLTYFQNEAQLEKSRLLSDRFSAERPKGSFSTLEIQRTEQGDSAMYLCASSATSGSYEQYFGPGTRLTVT.